A single sample gave rise to the 15 T cell receptor beta chains below, sequenced in a study of blood T cell repertoires in COVID-19. Data came from immunoSEQ multiplex PCR; TCRdb stores just in-frame clones and leaves some out. Among around 65,000 clones listed, about 81% were seen once. The sample was peripheral blood. The source is a human donor in a cohort sampled during active COVID-19.

V usage is TRBV6-6 and J usage is TRBJ1-2, with 8 bases fitting TRBD1. The CDR3 has 13 amino acids. V shed 5 bases and J 8 bases; nucleotides not matched to a gene: 7. Germline V gene data show CDR1 as MNHNY and CDR2 as SVGAGI (reference sequence). The CDR3 bases are TGTGCCAGCAGTCAACGGACAGGGCGCGGCTACACCTTC. Amino acid sequence: CASSQRTGRGYTF.

This clone was seen only once. This sequence joins TRBV24-1 and TRBJ2-5; 9 bases are shared with TRBD1. V was clipped by 3 bases and J by 4 bases; unmatched bases: 5. CDR1 KGHDR and CDR2 SFDVKD come from the germline V gene. The CDR3 extends over 15 amino acids. CDR3 in DNA: TGTGCCACCAGTGATAGGGTACAGGGGGCAGAGACCCAGTACTTC. Translating gives CATSDRVQGAETQYF.

The chain uses TRBV28 and TRBJ2-5; 9 bases line up with TRBD1. Losses at the gene ends were 4 bases for V and 2 bases for J; bases not matched to a gene: 11. Germline CDR1 MDHEN, CDR2 SYDVKM. The CDR3 sequence is 17 residues long. The CDR3 here is CASSSSGTGTIQETQYF. The CDR3 bases are TGTGCCAGCAGTTCGTCCGGGACAGGGACGATTCAAGAGACCCAGTACTTC.

The gene calls are TRBV7-3 and TRBJ2-2; 9 bases agree with TRBD2. This CDR3 region has 15 residues. Germline CDR1 SGHTA, CDR2 FQGTGA. J lost 8 bases, V lost 4 bases, and 8 bases had no gene match. The CDR3 is CASSSTGLASGELFF. In DNA form, the CDR3 reads TGTGCCAGCAGCTCCACGGGACTAGCATCTGGGGAGCTGTTTTTT.

Only a few counts were recorded for this clone. The chain combines TRBV6-6 with TRBJ1-1, with D possibly matching TRBD1 (5 bases). V was trimmed by 7 bases and J by 0 bases, leaving 15 bases between them. The germline V gene encodes CDR1 MNHNY and CDR2 SVGAGI (reference sequence). The CDR3 is made up of 15 amino acids. CDR3: CASNVGAGLNTEAFF. DNA for the CDR3: TGTGCCAGCAATGTTGGCGCAGGGCTGAACACTGAAGCTTTCTTT.

The chain combines TRBV5-4 with TRBJ2-1, with 8 bases lining up with TRBD2. Per germline, CDR1 SGHNT and CDR2 YYREEE (reference sequence). This CDR3 has 14 amino acids. J was trimmed by 7 bases and V by 3 bases; bases with no gene match: 6. This CDR3 reads CASSSKIAGNEQFF. CDR3 DNA sequence: TGTGCCAGCAGCTCGAAAATAGCGGGAAATGAGCAGTTCTTC.

This clone was detected only a few times. This chain connects TRBV5-4 to TRBJ1-2; the match to TRBD1 covers 11 bases. From germline, CDR1 is SGHNT and CDR2 YYREEE (reference sequence). Unmatched junction bases numbered 3, after V lost 4 bases and J lost 1 base. The CDR3 is made up of 15 amino acids. The CDR3 DNA reads as TGTGCCAGCAGCCCCGGGACAGGGGGTAACTATGGCTACACCTTC. This sequence encodes CASSPGTGGNYGYTF.

The chain has TRBV18 and TRBJ1-6; a possible D gene is TRBD1 (5 bases). CDR1 and CDR2 from the germline V gene are KGHSH and LQKENI. Trimming shortened V by 2 bases and J by 10 bases, and 24 bases separated the two germline ends. The CDR3 loop spans 18 amino acids. The CDR3 coding sequence is TGTGCCAGCTCACCAGGGGCGGTCTCTCGTTTAGGGCAATCACCCCTCCACTTT. Residues: CASSPGAVSRLGQSPLHF.

In this sample, this clone turned up a few times. This chain joins TRBV5-6 and TRBJ1-2, with D perhaps TRBD1 (5 bases). Germline-derived CDR1 and CDR2 are SGHDT and YYEEEE. The CDR3 covers 15 residues. The V end lost 1 base, the J end lost 8 bases, and 18 bases lay between the germline ends. The DNA for the CDR3 is TGTGCCAGCAGCTTGCGACAGTTGAAGGTCCGCGGCTACACCTTC. Translation gives CASSLRQLKVRGYTF.

The chain joins TRBV19 to TRBJ2-2, with 14 bases lining up with TRBD2. There are 18 residues in the CDR3. J was trimmed by 6 bases and V by 5 bases; bases with no gene match: 11. The germline gives CDR1 LNHDA, CDR2 SQIVND (reference sequence). This chain's CDR3 is CASSQGLAGVKVSGELFF. DNA of the CDR3: TGTGCCAGTAGTCAGGGACTAGCGGGAGTAAAAGTATCCGGGGAGCTGTTTTTT.

V usage is TRBV15 and J usage is TRBJ2-1, with 7 nucleotides matching TRBD2. This CDR3 has 15 amino acids. V shed 0 bases, J shed 5 bases, and the junction held 4 bases outside the gene matches. Germline V gene sequence: CDR1 LNHNV, CDR2 YYDKDF (reference sequence). The CDR3 loop reads CATSREGGVNNEQFF. The CDR3 DNA is TGTGCCACCAGCAGAGAGGGAGGGGTGAACAATGAGCAGTTCTTC.

J is TRBJ1-1 and V is TRBV6-2 or TRBV6-3, with D possibly matching TRBD1 (5 bases). CDR3 length equals 15 residues. Trimming took off 6 bases at V and 9 bases at J, with 23 bases between the two ends. Germline CDR1 MNHEY, CDR2 SVGEGT. CDR3 sequence reads: CASSLNPLGQGKAFF. For the CDR3, the DNA is TGTGCCAGCAGCCTCAACCCCCTAGGTCAGGGAAAAGCTTTCTTT.

The J gene is TRBJ2-1, the V gene TRBV18, with TRBD2 identical over 8 bases. The CDR3 extends over 15 amino acids. With V trimmed by 3 bases and J by 5 bases, 6 bases remained unmatched. Per the germline V gene, CDR1 is KGHSH and CDR2 is LQKENI. DNA for the CDR3: TGTGCCAGCTCACCCAGCGGGAGCGTTAACAATGAGCAGTTCTTC. Translation gives CASSPSGSVNNEQFF.

This sequence joins TRBV5-1 and TRBJ1-4, with 7 bases aligning to TRBD1. The CDR3 sequence is 14 residues long. CDR1 is SGHRS, CDR2 YFSETQ, per germline. J gave up 2 bases and V 2 bases, and 0 bases lay outside the gene matches. The CDR3 DNA is TGCGCCAGCAGCTTACAGGGGACTAATGAAAAACTGTTTTTT. This encodes CASSLQGTNEKLFF.

This rearrangement joins TRBV28 to TRBJ1-1, with 8 bases identical to TRBD1. Per the germline V gene, CDR1 is MDHEN and CDR2 is SYDVKM. CDR3 size: 16 residues. J was trimmed by 8 bases and V by 5 bases; bases with no gene match: 16. The CDR3 loop reads CASSPRWDRRRPEAFF. The CDR3 bases are TGTGCCAGCAGTCCTCGATGGGACAGGCGTCGACCCGAAGCTTTCTTT.